This T cell receptor beta chain originates from a study of persistence of HIV-infected CD4 T cells. Background on the study: Two participants gave one leukapheresis sample; others gave up to about 180 mL blood repeatedly. General study results and limits: Antigen-responding cells were enriched for degenerate expanded CDR3beta sequences. TCRbeta richness was lower in CMV- and Gag-responding cells than in anti-CD3/anti-CD28-responding cells.

Cells were stimulated with CMV-infected fibroblast lysates at approximately 10 ug/mL. Sorted nonresponding memory CD4+ T cells were CD40L-negative, CD69-negative, CD45RO-high. The junction had 8 bases not matched to a gene; V was cut back by 2 bases and J by 4 bases. The germline V gene encodes CDR1 MNHEY and CDR2 SVGAGI. There are 15 residues in the CDR3. This clone has just a few counts. Its target is unknown. The immunoSEQ assay was version 4, run in survey mode. TCRdb's copy holds only in-frame clones and misses some; the assay was immunoSEQ multiplex PCR. The table records more than 45,000 clones, about four fifths of them present only once.

The specimen comprised CD4+ T cells sorted from PBMCs after approximately 19-hour stimulation, sampled from a patient who received antiretroviral therapy. The source of this sequence is an adult man with HIV who was CMV-seropositive. The chain has TRBV6-5 and TRBJ2-7, with 7 bases aligning to TRBD1. This chain's CDR3 is CASSYRRQGLYEQYF. The CDR3 nucleotides read TGTGCCAGCAGTTACCGCCGACAGGGTTTGTACGAGCAGTACTTC.